This entry lists 19 T cell receptor beta chains sequenced from one sample in a study of blood T cells in healthy people across ages (dated by TCRdb to the mid-2010s). The library came from 5' RACE. The sample was run on an Illumina HiSeq 2500. A second PCR of roughly 6 to 11 cycles was run with a J-beta primer mix and a sample-barcoded 5' primer. TCRdb itself trimmed the public reads at Q25 with fastp, ran MiXCR and retained productive beta chains. Identical CDR3 proteins give one entry, which carries the most common genes and DNA. This sample is represented by roughly 1,300,000 distinct CDR3 sequences; 45% to 70% of them were singletons. The ten largest clones take up over 5.5% of the sample. The sample taken for sequencing was blood. These receptor sequences come from a man aged 18 to 35 in good health.

The chain joins TRBV6-5 to TRBJ2-1; D is undetermined. The V gene's germline CDR1 is MNHEY and CDR2 SVGAGI. Trimming shortened V by 5 bases and J by 10 bases, and 15 bases separated the two germline ends. This CDR3 has 13 amino acids. The CDR3: CASSPRMTYEQFF. The CDR3 DNA follows: TGTGCCAGCAGTCCGCGGATGACCTACGAGCAGTTCTTC.

V usage is TRBV5-5 and J usage is TRBJ2-2; D is uncertain. Per germline, CDR1 SGHKS and CDR2 YYEKEE (reference sequence). This CDR3 region has 16 residues. Trimming pared 1 base from V and 1 base from J, leaving 11 bases between. The CDR3 DNA is TGTGCCAGCAGCTTGTGGAAGACAATGAACACCGGGGAGCTGTTTTTT. This encodes CASSLWKTMNTGELFF.

In this sample, this clonotype turned up a few times. This sequence joins TRBV12-3 or TRBV12-4 and TRBJ2-2; 11 bases match TRBD2. V shed 5 bases and J 4 bases; nucleotides not matched to a gene: 6. CDR3 length: 16 amino acids. The CDR3 loop is CASSILAGVATGELFF. DNA of the CDR3: TGTGCCAGCAGTATACTAGCGGGAGTGGCCACCGGGGAGCTGTTTTTT.

The gene calls are TRBV6-2 or TRBV6-3 and TRBJ2-1; no firm D call. Matching the DNA end better, TRBJ2-7 makes the J call doubtful. This CDR3 is built from 14 residues. Germline CDR1 is MNHEY and CDR2 is SVGEGT. CDR3 protein: CASSYSPEYNEQYF. As DNA, the CDR3 is TGTGCCAGCAGTTACTCCCCAGAATACAATGAGCAGTACTTC.

This chain links TRBV4-1 with TRBJ2-7; D may correspond to TRBD1 or TRBD2 (5 bases each). This CDR3 has 18 amino acids. Germline V gives CDR1 MGHRA, CDR2 YSYEKL. Trimming shortened V by 1 base and J by 3 bases, and 22 bases separated the two germline ends. In DNA form, the CDR3 reads TGCGCCAGCAGCCAAGGGCTAAAGGGGACGCTAAGCCGCTACGAGCAGTACTTC. Translated: CASSQGLKGTLSRYEQYF.

The chain has TRBV7-8 and TRBJ2-1; possibly TRBD2 for D (5 bases). Germline values: CDR1 SGHVS, CDR2 FQNEAQ. V was pared by 3 bases and J by 0 bases, with 18 bases between. The CDR3 length is 18 residues. CDR3 nucleotides: TGTGCCAGCAGCTTCCTCTTGGCTGGTACTAGCTCCTACAATGAGCAGTTCTTC. This gives the protein CASSFLLAGTSSYNEQFF.

The chain is built from TRBV10-3 and TRBJ2-7, with 8 bases aligning to TRBD1. J gave up 2 bases and V 0 bases, and 6 bases lay outside the gene matches. The CDR3 length is 16 residues. Germline V gene data show CDR1 as ENHRY and CDR2 as SYGVKD. Here the CDR3 reads CAISESRQGATYEQYF. The CDR3 nucleotides read TGTGCCATCAGTGAGTCGAGGCAGGGGGCCACCTACGAGCAGTACTTC.

This clonotype was seen a few times. The chain uses TRBV27 and TRBJ2-7; 9 nucleotides line up with TRBD1. Germline V gives CDR1 MNHEY, CDR2 SMNVEV (reference sequence). The CDR3 runs to 17 residues. J lost 3 bases, V lost 5 bases, and 14 bases had no gene match. Here the CDR3 DNA reads TGTGCCAGCAGTATGACCCTGGAACAGGGGGCGATCTACGAGCAGTACTTC. Amino acid sequence: CASSMTLEQGAIYEQYF.

This clonotype has more than one count but fewer than ten. The V and J genes are TRBV5-1 and TRBJ2-1, with TRBD1 matching 8 bases. CDR1 and CDR2 from the germline V gene are SGHRS and YFSETQ. The CDR3 is 14 residues long. With 4 bases clipped from V and 8 bases from J, the junction kept 8 bases outside the gene matches. CDR3 sequence reads: CASSLGQGRDEQFF. The CDR3 region has the DNA TGCGCCAGCAGCCTCGGACAGGGTAGGGATGAGCAGTTCTTC. Filled out from reference TRBV5-1 and TRBJ2-1, the complete variable domain reads KAGVTQTPRYLIKTRGQQVTLSCSPISGHRSVSWYQQTPGQGLQFLFEYFSETQRNKGNFPGRFSGRQFSNSRSEMNVSTLELGDSALYLCASSLGQGRDEQFFGPGTRLTVL.

The sample holds one count of this clonotype. The gene calls are TRBV5-1 and TRBJ2-3, with TRBD2 matching over 10 bases. Germline CDR1 SGHRS, CDR2 YFSETQ. CDR3 length: 17 amino acids. V dropped 0 bases and J dropped 2; count of bases not matched to a gene: 6. The chain's CDR3 is CASSLARTSGFTDTQYF. The CDR3 DNA reads as TGCGCCAGCAGCTTGGCCCGGACTAGCGGTTTCACAGATACGCAGTATTTT.

This chain joins TRBV7-8 and TRBJ2-7; D is tentatively TRBD1 or TRBD2 (5 bases each). V lost 7 bases and J 2 bases, leaving 18 bases between the germline ends. Germline loops: CDR1 SGHVS, CDR2 FQNEAQ. The CDR3 has 15 residues. CDR3 protein: CASTPGRDEAYEQYF. The DNA of the CDR3 is TGTGCCAGCACGCCAGGCCGGGACGAGGCCTACGAGCAGTACTTC.

The V call is TRBV10-3, the J call TRBJ2-1, with a tentative D call TRBD2 (6 bases). V was cut by 7 bases and J by 0 bases, with 16 bases left in between. The CDR3 length is 16 residues. Germline CDR1 and CDR2: ENHRY and SYGVKD. The CDR3 reads CAIKASEGPSYNEQFF. The CDR3, as DNA: TGTGCCATCAAAGCTTCGGAGGGGCCCTCCTACAATGAGCAGTTCTTC.

This clonotype was observed a single time. The chain employs TRBV11-2 and TRBJ2-2; a possible D gene is TRBD2 (6 bases). Germline V lookup: CDR1 SGHAT, CDR2 FQNNGV. The CDR3 extends over 16 amino acids. V lost 5 bases and J 1 base, leaving 14 bases between the germline ends. Here the CDR3 DNA reads TGTGCCAGCAGCCCCCCGCGGGAAAAGAACACCGGGGAGCTGTTTTTT. Translation gives CASSPPREKNTGELFF.

This clonotype has just a few counts. The chain combines TRBV27 with TRBJ1-2; D ambiguous. Trimming shortened V by 5 bases and J by 0 bases, and 7 bases separated the two germline ends. CDR3 size: 13 residues. The germline CDR1 and CDR2 sequences are MNHEY and SMNVEV (reference sequence). For the CDR3, the DNA is TGTGCCAGCAGTGACCAAGCTAACTATGGCTACACCTTC. It codes for CASSDQANYGYTF.

On this clonotype: A much larger clonotype is one base distant, so this may be a read error. J is TRBJ2-5 and V is TRBV7-9, with unresolved D. Judging by the DNA end, TRBJ2-7 fits better; the J call may be wrong. Per the germline V gene, CDR1 is SEHNR and CDR2 is FQNEAQ (reference sequence). This CDR3 region has 13 residues. The CDR3 coding sequence is TGTGCCAGCAGCTTACTGGAGAACTACGAGCAGTACTTC. This codes for CASSLLENYEQYF.

The V and J genes are TRBV5-6 and TRBJ1-2; possible D gene TRBD1, 5 bases. Germline V lookup: CDR1 SGHDT, CDR2 YYEEEE. This CDR3 comprises 13 residues. Between the trimmed V and J ends, which lost 6 bases and 4 bases, there was a span of 13 bases. The DNA for the CDR3 is TGTGCCAGCACCTCTTTCGACAGCTATGGCTACACCTTC. Amino acid sequence: CASTSFDSYGYTF.

The rearrangement links TRBV7-6 to TRBJ1-1; 7 bases align to TRBD1. This CDR3 spans 16 amino acids. Germline trimming cut 0 bases from V and 3 bases from J; bases unmatched to any gene: 7. Germline V gives CDR1 SGHVS, CDR2 FNYEAQ. As DNA, the CDR3 is TGTGCCAGCAGCTTAGCCAGGGGGGCGATGGACACTGAAGCTTTCTTT. Translated, it gives CASSLARGAMDTEAFF.

V gene TRBV7-9 combines with J gene TRBJ1-1, with TRBD1 identical over 7 bases. With V trimmed by 5 bases and J by 1 base, 7 bases remained unmatched. Germline V gene sequence: CDR1 SEHNR, CDR2 FQNEAQ (reference sequence). This CDR3 has 15 amino acids. DNA for the CDR3: TGTGCCAGCAGCACGACAGGGCGTGCGAACACTGAAGCTTTCTTT. This sequence encodes CASSTTGRANTEAFF.

This sequence joins TRBV10-3 and TRBJ1-1, with D possibly matching TRBD1 (6 bases). The germline V gene has CDR1 ENHRY and CDR2 SYGVKD. The CDR3 consists of 15 residues. V dropped 4 bases and J dropped 4 bases, with 16 bases sitting between them. CDR3 sequence: CAISVSGGEGTEAFF. CDR3 DNA: TGTGCCATCAGTGTATCCGGGGGCGAGGGCACTGAAGCTTTCTTT.